This T cell receptor (beta chain) originates from a study of CD8 T cells in ankylosing spondylitis. In germline, CDR1 is SGHTA, CDR2 FQGNSA. The CDR3 length is 14 residues. The J segment lost 4 bases and the V segment lost 3 bases, leaving 4 bases of the junction unmatched. This clonotype has at least ten counts. Its target is not known. Overall study results and limits: A TCR beta motif made of about 8 highly homologous variants seemed typical of ankylosing spondylitis blood.

A single record per CDR3 protein comes from TCRdb applying MiXCR to the 5' RACE reads. The repertoire includes some 220,000 distinct CDR3 sequences, about 7% of them detected once, and around 14% sits in the top ten. Input material: blood, either unsorted or a sorted T cell fraction (not recorded which). J is TRBJ2-7 and V is TRBV7-2; 9 bases are shared with TRBD1. The TCR was taken from a male donor with ankylosing spondylitis. The CDR3: CASSFTGGSYEQYF. The CDR3, as DNA: TGTGCCAGCAGCTTTACAGGGGGCTCGTACGAGCAGTACTTC. Looking up the rest from reference TRBV7-2 and TRBJ2-7 gives the full variable domain: GAGVSQSPSNKVTEKGKDVELRCDPISGHTALYWYRQSLGQGLEFLIYFQGNSAPDKSGLPSDRFSAERTGGSVSTLTIQRTQQEDSAVYLCASSFTGGSYEQYFGPGTRLTVT.